In its sample, the clone carrying this T cell receptor beta chain was seen a few times. Its antigen is as yet unknown. This record belongs to a study of response to subunit inactivated influenza vaccine. General study points: The authors suggested that every seasonal influenza vaccination recruits few new T cells.

MiXCR, applied by TCRdb to the RT-PCR reads, yields one record per CDR3 protein. The table has around 570,000 distinct CDR3 sequences, approximately 7.1% seen once; the top ten hold around 13%. V lost 0 bases to trimming and J lost 10 bases, with 7 bases between them. The length of the CDR3 is 12 residues. Germline-derived CDR1 and CDR2 are MNHEY and SVGEGT. The clonotype was recovered from a man in his fifties or sixties who received an inactivated influenza vaccine. The chain employs TRBV6-2 or TRBV6-3 and TRBJ2-1, with a possible D match to TRBD2 (5 bases). Sequencing used PBMCs from blood, obtained roughly 24 months after vaccination. The CDR3 sequence: CASSYSTGEQFF. The CDR3 nucleotides are TGTGCCAGCAGTTACTCGACGGGGGAGCAGTTCTTC.